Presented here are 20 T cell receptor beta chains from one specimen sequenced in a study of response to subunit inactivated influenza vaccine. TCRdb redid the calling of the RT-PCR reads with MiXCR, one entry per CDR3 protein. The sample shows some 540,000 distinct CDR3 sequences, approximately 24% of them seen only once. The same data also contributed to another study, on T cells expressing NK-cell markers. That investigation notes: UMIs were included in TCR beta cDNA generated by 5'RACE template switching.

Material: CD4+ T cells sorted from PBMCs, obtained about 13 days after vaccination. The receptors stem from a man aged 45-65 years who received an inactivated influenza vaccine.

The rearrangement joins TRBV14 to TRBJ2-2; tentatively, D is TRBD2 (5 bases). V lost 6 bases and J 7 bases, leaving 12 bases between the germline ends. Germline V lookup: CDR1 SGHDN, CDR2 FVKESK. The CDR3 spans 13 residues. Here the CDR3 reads CASRSTAGGELFF. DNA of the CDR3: TGTGCCAGCAGATCGACCGCGGGCGGGGAGCTGTTTTTT.

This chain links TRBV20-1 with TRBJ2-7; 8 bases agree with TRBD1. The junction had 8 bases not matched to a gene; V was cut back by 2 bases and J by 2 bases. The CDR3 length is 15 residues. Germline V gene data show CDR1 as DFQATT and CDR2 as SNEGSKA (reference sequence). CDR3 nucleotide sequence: TGCAGTGCTAGACTAGGGGACAGGATTACCTACGAGCAGTACTTC. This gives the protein CSARLGDRITYEQYF.

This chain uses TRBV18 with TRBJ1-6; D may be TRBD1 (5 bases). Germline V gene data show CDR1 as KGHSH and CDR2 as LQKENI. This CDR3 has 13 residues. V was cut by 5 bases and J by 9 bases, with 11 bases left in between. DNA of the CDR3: TGTGCCAGCTCAGAGACAGCGATTTCACCCCTCCACTTT. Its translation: CASSETAISPLHF.

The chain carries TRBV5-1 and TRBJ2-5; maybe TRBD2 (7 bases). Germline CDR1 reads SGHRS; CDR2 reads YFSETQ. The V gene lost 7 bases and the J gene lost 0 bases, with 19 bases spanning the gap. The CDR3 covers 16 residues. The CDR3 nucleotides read TGCGCCAGCCACTTGAACGGCGGGGGCCACCAAGAGACCCAGTACTTC. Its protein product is CASHLNGGGHQETQYF.

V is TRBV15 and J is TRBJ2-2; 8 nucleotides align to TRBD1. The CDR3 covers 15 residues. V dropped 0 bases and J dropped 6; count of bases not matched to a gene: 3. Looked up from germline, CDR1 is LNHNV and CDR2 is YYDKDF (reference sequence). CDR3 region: CATSRDVQGAGELFF. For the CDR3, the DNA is TGTGCCACCAGCAGAGATGTACAGGGGGCCGGGGAGCTGTTTTTT.

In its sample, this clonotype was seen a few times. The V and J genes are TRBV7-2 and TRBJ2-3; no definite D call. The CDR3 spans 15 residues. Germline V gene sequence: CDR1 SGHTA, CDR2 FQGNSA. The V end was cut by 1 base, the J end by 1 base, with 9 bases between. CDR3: CASSLVSRGTDTQYF. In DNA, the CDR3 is TGTGCCAGCAGCTTAGTTAGTCGGGGCACAGATACGCAGTATTTT.

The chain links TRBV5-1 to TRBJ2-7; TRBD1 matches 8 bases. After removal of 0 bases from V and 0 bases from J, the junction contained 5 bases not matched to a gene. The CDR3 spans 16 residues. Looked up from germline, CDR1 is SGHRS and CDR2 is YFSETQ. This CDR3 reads CASSLGSGGRSYEQYF. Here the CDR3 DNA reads TGCGCCAGCAGCTTGGGATCAGGGGGCCGCTCCTACGAGCAGTACTTC.

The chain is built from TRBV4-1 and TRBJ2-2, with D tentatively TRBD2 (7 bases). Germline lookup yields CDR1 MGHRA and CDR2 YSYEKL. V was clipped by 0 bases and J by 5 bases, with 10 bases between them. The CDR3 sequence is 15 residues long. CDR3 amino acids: CASSQEQGGTGELFF. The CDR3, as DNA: TGCGCCAGCAGCCAAGAACAGGGAGGGACCGGGGAGCTGTTTTTT.

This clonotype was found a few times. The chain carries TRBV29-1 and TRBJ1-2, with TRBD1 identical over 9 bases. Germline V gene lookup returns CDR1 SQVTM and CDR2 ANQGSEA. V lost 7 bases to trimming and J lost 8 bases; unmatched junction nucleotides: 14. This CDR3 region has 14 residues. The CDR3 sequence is CSARPLQGAGGYTF. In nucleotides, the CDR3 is TGCAGCGCTCGTCCATTACAGGGGGCGGGCGGCTACACCTTC.

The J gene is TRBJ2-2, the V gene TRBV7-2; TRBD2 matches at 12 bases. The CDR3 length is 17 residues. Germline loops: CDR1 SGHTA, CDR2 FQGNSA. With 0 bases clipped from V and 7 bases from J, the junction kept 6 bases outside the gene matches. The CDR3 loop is CASSLARLAGVGGELFF. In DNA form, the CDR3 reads TGTGCCAGCAGCTTAGCCCGACTAGCGGGAGTTGGCGGGGAGCTGTTTTTT.

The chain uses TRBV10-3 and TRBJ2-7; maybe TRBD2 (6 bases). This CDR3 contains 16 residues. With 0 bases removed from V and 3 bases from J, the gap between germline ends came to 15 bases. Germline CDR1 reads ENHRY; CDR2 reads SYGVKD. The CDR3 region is CAISESMAGSFYEQYF. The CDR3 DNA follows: TGTGCCATCAGTGAGTCAATGGCGGGGAGTTTCTACGAGCAGTACTTC.

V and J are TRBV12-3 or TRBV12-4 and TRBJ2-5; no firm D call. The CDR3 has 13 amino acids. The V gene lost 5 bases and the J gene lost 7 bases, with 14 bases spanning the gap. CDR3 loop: CASSDTPPGTQYF. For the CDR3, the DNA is TGTGCCAGCAGTGATACTCCCCCAGGGACCCAGTACTTC.

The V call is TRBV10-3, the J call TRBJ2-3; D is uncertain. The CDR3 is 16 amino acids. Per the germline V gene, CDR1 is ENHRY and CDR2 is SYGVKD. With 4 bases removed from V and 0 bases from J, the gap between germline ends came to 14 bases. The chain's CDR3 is CAISARSASSTDTQYF. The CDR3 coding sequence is TGTGCCATCAGTGCCCGCAGCGCGTCAAGCACAGATACGCAGTATTTT.

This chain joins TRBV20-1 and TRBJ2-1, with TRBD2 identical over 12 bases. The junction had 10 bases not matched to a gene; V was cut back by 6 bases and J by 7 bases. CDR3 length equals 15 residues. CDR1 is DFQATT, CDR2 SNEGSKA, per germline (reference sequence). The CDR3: CSAFPLAGGSNEQFF. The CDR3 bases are TGCAGTGCCTTCCCACTAGCGGGGGGTTCGAATGAGCAGTTCTTC.

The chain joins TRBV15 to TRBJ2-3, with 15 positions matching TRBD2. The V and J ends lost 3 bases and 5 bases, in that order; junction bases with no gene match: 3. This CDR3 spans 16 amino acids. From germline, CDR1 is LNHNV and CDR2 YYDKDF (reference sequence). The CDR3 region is CATSSGGLAGGDTQYF. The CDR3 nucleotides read TGTGCCACCAGCAGCGGGGGACTAGCGGGAGGAGATACGCAGTATTTT.

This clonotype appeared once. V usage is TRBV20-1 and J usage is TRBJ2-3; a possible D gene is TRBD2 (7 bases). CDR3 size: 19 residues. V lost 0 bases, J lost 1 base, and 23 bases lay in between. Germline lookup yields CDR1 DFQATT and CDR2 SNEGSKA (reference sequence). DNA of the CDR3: TGCAGTGCTAGAGATTTGGTGGCTCGTGGGGGGGCTGGCACAGATACGCAGTATTTT. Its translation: CSARDLVARGGAGTDTQYF.

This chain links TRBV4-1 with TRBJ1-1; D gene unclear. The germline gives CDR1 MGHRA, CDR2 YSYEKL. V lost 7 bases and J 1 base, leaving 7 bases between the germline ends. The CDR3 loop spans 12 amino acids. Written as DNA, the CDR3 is TGCGCCAGCACCGCCGGGAACACTGAAGCTTTCTTT. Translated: CASTAGNTEAFF.

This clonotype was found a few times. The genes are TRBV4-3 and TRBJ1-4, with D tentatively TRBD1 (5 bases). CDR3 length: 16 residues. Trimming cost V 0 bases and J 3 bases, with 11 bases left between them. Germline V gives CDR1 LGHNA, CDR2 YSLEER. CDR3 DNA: TGCGCCAGCAGCCAAGATTTCACGGGACCTAATGAAAAACTGTTTTTT. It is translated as CASSQDFTGPNEKLFF.

Written as DNA, the CDR3 is TGCAGTGCTGATCTCCAGGGCCAGCCCCAGCATTTT. This encodes CSADLQGQPQHF. The rearrangement links TRBV20-1 to TRBJ1-5; D is perhaps TRBD1 (5 bases). The germline V gene encodes CDR1 DFQATT and CDR2 SNEGSKA (reference sequence). This CDR3 region has 12 residues. V was pared by 5 bases and J by 7 bases, with 12 bases between.

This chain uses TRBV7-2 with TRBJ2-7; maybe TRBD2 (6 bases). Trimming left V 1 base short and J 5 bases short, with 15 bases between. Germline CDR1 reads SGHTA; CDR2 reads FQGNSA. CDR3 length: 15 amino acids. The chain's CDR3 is CASSLVGTGPNEQYF. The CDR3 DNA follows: TGTGCCAGCAGCTTAGTGGGGACTGGCCCCAACGAGCAGTACTTC.